The 20 T cell receptor beta chains listed next were all sequenced from one sample in a study of blood T cell repertoires in COVID-19 (dated by TCRdb to 2019 to 2021). Library preparation employed the immunoSEQ multiplex PCR assay. Here the immuneACCESS table is served through TCRdb, limited to in-frame sequences with V and J called. Missing clones are a known gap in these copies; in checked studies unresolved V genes cover under half, and the rest lacks a known reason. This sample has around 200,000 clones in its table, and over 80% of those were observed once. About 6.7% of the sample belongs to the ten largest clones. Sequencing was done on a sample of peripheral blood. The source of these receptors is a woman in her 40s with COVID-19, enrolled during active disease.

The V and J genes are TRBV11-2 and TRBJ1-5, with TRBD1 as a possible D gene (5 bases). The germline V gene has CDR1 SGHAT and CDR2 FQNNGV. V was pared by 1 base and J by 11 bases, with 21 bases between. The CDR3 covers 16 residues. CDR3 sequence: CASSLGLGGTGGTQHF. The CDR3 DNA is TGTGCCAGCAGCTTAGGCCTTGGAGGGACTGGAGGAACCCAGCATTTT.

This rearrangement joins TRBV4-1 to TRBJ1-3; D not resolved. V was trimmed by 4 bases and J by 0 bases, leaving 16 bases between them. Germline V gene data show CDR1 as MGHRA and CDR2 as YSYEKL. The CDR3 runs 17 residues. The CDR3 loop reads CASSLLTTAGSGNTIYF. CDR3 in DNA: TGCGCCAGCAGCCTCCTGACTACAGCCGGCTCTGGAAACACCATATATTTT.

The chain has TRBV12-3 or TRBV12-4 and TRBJ2-7, with 7 bases fitting TRBD2. V was pared by 3 bases and J by 4 bases, with 3 bases of the junction left unmatched. The CDR3 has 13 residues. The CDR3 reads CASSLGGVYEQYF. The DNA of the CDR3 is TGTGCCAGCAGTTTGGGGGGGGTATACGAGCAGTACTTC.

The V and J genes are TRBV28 and TRBJ2-7; 11 nucleotides match TRBD2. Germline V CDR1 and CDR2: MDHEN, SYDVKM. The V segment lost 6 bases and the J segment 2 bases; nucleotides outside the gene matches: 9. This CDR3 has 16 residues. The CDR3 loop is CASRILAGAITYEQYF. CDR3 nucleotides: TGTGCCAGCAGAATACTAGCGGGAGCGATCACCTACGAGCAGTACTTC.

This clone was seen only once. The chain joins TRBV24-1 to TRBJ2-7, with TRBD2 identical over 8 bases. The length of the CDR3 is 14 residues. The germline V gene encodes CDR1 KGHDR and CDR2 SFDVKD. J lost 6 bases, V lost 3 bases, and 6 bases had no gene match. In nucleotides, the CDR3 is TGTGCCACCAGTGATCCGGCGGGGGGATCCGAGCAGTACTTC. Translating gives CATSDPAGGSEQYF.

The CDR3 reads CASSVAGANYEQYF. Here the CDR3 DNA reads TGTGCCAGCAGCGTAGCTGGGGCCAACTACGAGCAGTACTTC. The chain joins TRBV9 to TRBJ2-7, with D possibly TRBD1 on 5 matching bases. V lost 0 bases and J lost 3, with 10 bases in between. The length of the CDR3 is 14 residues. The germline V gene encodes CDR1 SGDLS and CDR2 YYNGEE.

This clone was seen once. The DNA for the CDR3 is TGTGCCAGCAGTGGAGGGACAGGGCCCAAATACCAGCCCCAGCATTTT. It yields the protein CASSGGTGPKYQPQHF. The chain is built from TRBV2 and TRBJ1-5, with TRBD1 matching 9 bases. The CDR3 length is 16 residues. The V gene's germline CDR1 is SNHLY and CDR2 FYNNEI. With V trimmed by 4 bases and J by 7 bases, 11 bases remained unmatched.

This clone occurred once. V usage is TRBV27 and J usage is TRBJ2-7, with a tentative D call TRBD1 (6 bases). The V gene lost 6 bases and the J gene lost 0 bases, with 12 bases spanning the gap. The CDR3 sequence is 14 residues long. Germline V gives CDR1 MNHEY, CDR2 SMNVEV (reference sequence). CDR3 amino acids: CASSQGPLSYEQYF. For the CDR3, the DNA is TGTGCCAGCAGCCAGGGGCCCCTCTCCTACGAGCAGTACTTC.

The chain links TRBV19 to TRBJ1-2; D unclear. Germline loops: CDR1 LNHDA, CDR2 SQIVND (reference sequence). Deletions cut 3 bases from V and 6 bases from J, with 14 bases between. The CDR3 consists of 14 residues. The CDR3 coding sequence is TGTGCCAGTAGTATTTGGACTGAGTTAAATGGCTACACCTTC. This codes for CASSIWTELNGYTF.

The chain has TRBV28 and TRBJ2-4; a weak D match, TRBD2 (6 bases). Trimming removed 5 bases from V and 1 base from J, with 21 bases in between. Germline CDR1 reads MDHEN; CDR2 reads SYDVKM. The CDR3 has 18 residues. The CDR3 sequence is CASSPPRSGGPAKNIQYF. CDR3 nucleotides: TGTGCCAGCAGTCCCCCGCGAAGCGGAGGGCCGGCCAAAAACATTCAGTACTTC.

The V gene is TRBV13, the J gene TRBJ2-3; 13 bases map to TRBD2. V lost 1 base and J lost 2; bases outside the gene matches: 3. Germline CDR1 and CDR2: PRHDT and FYEKMQ (reference sequence). The CDR3 loop spans 17 amino acids. CDR3 residues: CASSLVGLAGATDTQYF. The CDR3 DNA reads TGTGCCAGCAGCTTAGTAGGACTAGCGGGAGCCACAGATACGCAGTATTTT.

The chain is built from TRBV6-5 and TRBJ1-3; D unresolved. Trimming removed 10 bases at V and 0 bases at J, with 13 bases between. The CDR3 has 14 amino acids. Germline V gene data show CDR1 as MNHEY and CDR2 as SVGAGI. DNA for the CDR3: TGTGCCACACGAGAGGTTTACTCTGGAAACACCATATATTTT. The encoded protein is CATREVYSGNTIYF.

V gene TRBV10-1 combines with J gene TRBJ1-1; 7 nucleotides align to TRBD1. Germline loops: CDR1 WNHNN, CDR2 SYGVQD (reference sequence). The CDR3 has 13 amino acids. Trimming took 5 bases from V and 5 from J; bases not matched to a gene: 5. The CDR3: CASSWTGGTEAFF. The CDR3 DNA reads as TGCGCCAGCAGTTGGACAGGAGGGACTGAAGCTTTCTTT.

J is TRBJ1-3 and V is TRBV5-1; D is unclear. The length of the CDR3 is 14 residues. The V end lost 4 bases, the J end lost 1 base, and 9 bases lay between the germline ends. The germline gives CDR1 SGHRS, CDR2 YFSETQ. This CDR3 is CASSVRGSGNTIYF. CDR3 nucleotides: TGCGCCAGCAGCGTCCGGGGATCTGGAAACACCATATATTTT.

The V and J genes are TRBV11-3 and TRBJ2-1, with 9 positions matching TRBD1. V shed 5 bases and J 7 bases; nucleotides not matched to a gene: 12. CDR1 and CDR2 (germline): SGHNT, YENEEA. The CDR3 runs to 16 residues. The CDR3 nucleotides read TGTGCCAGCAGCCTTACAGGGGGCCTCATCTTAAATGAGCAGTTCTTC. As protein: CASSLTGGLILNEQFF. Drawing the rest from reference TRBV11-3 and TRBJ2-1, the complete variable domain is EAGVVQSPRYKIIEKKQPVAFWCNPISGHNTLYWYLQNLGQGPELLIRYENEEAVDDSQLPKDRFSAERLKGVDSTLKIQPAELGDSAVYLCASSLTGGLILNEQFFGPGTRLTVL.

The V gene is TRBV3-1 (or the pseudogene TRBV3-2), the J gene TRBJ2-5; a possible D gene is TRBD1 (6 bases). The V gene lost 5 bases and the J gene lost 4 bases, with 11 bases spanning the gap. Germline V gives CDR1 LGHDT, CDR2 YNNKEL (reference sequence). The CDR3 sequence is 13 residues long. The CDR3 reads CASSWGRRETQYF. CDR3 DNA sequence: TGTGCCAGCAGCTGGGGGCGCAGAGAGACCCAGTACTTC.

This chain connects TRBV18 to TRBJ2-7; 7 nucleotides agree with TRBD1. The trim removed 6 bases at V and 5 bases at J, leaving 4 bases unmatched. Germline V gene sequence: CDR1 KGHSH, CDR2 LQKENI. The CDR3 consists of 12 residues. The CDR3 nucleotides read TGTGCCAGCTCTCGACAGGGAAACGAGCAGTACTTC. It encodes CASSRQGNEQYF.

The CDR3 region is CASSVAHTDTQYF. The CDR3 DNA is TGTGCCAGCAGCGTAGCCCACACAGATACGCAGTATTTT. The V and J genes are TRBV9 and TRBJ2-3; D uncertain. V lost 0 bases, J lost 2 bases, and 4 bases lay in between. Germline CDR1 is SGDLS and CDR2 is YYNGEE. The CDR3 is 13 amino acids.

Here the CDR3 DNA reads TGTGCCAGCTCACCATCGACAGGCTCGGGTCGAAGCAATCAGCCCCAGCATTTT. This codes for CASSPSTGSGRSNQPQHF. The V gene is TRBV18, the J gene TRBJ1-5; weak D call: TRBD1 (6 bases). The V gene's germline CDR1 is KGHSH and CDR2 LQKENI. The length of the CDR3 is 18 residues. Deletions cut 2 bases from V and 1 base from J, with 18 bases between.

V usage is TRBV4-2 and J usage is TRBJ2-2; 10 nucleotides match TRBD1. The CDR3 sequence is 15 residues long. The junction had 5 bases not matched to a gene; V was cut back by 3 bases and J by 7 bases. Germline V lookup: CDR1 LGHNA, CDR2 YNFKEQ. This CDR3 reads CASSQGTGEVGELFF. The CDR3 DNA is TGTGCCAGCAGCCAGGGGACAGGGGAGGTCGGGGAGCTGTTTTTT.